The 21 T cell receptor beta chains listed next were all sequenced from one sample in a study of T cell responses to AZD1222 COVID-19 vaccine. Only in-frame clones appear in the TCRdb table, and some are missing; sequencing was by immunoSEQ multiplex PCR. The sample includes 84,000 or so clones, about 85% seen only once; the top ten take 1.5%. This specimen was peripheral blood, taken on day 0 of AZD1222 vaccination. These receptors originate from an adult in good health.

This clone was counted between two and nine times. This rearrangement joins TRBV19 to TRBJ1-1; 10 bases are shared with TRBD1. Losses at the gene ends were 7 bases for V and 8 bases for J; bases not matched to a gene: 7. Germline V lookup: CDR1 LNHDA, CDR2 SQIVND (reference sequence). The CDR3 length is 13 residues. The CDR3 DNA follows: TGTGCCAGTAAGGGACAGGGGCTCTCGGAAGCTTTCTTT. It translates to CASKGQGLSEAFF.

V usage is TRBV11-2 and J usage is TRBJ1-6; weak D call: TRBD1 (5 bases). The V gene's germline CDR1 is SGHAT and CDR2 FQNNGV. V gave up 5 bases and J gave up 10 bases, with 15 bases separating them. This CDR3 is built from 14 residues. In DNA, the CDR3 is TGTGCCAGCAGCCTCACGGACATCCACTCACCCCTCCACTTT. This codes for CASSLTDIHSPLHF.

This sequence joins TRBV30 and TRBJ1-4; the D is unclear. Germline values: CDR1 GTSNPN, CDR2 SVGIG (reference sequence). V gave up 3 bases and J gave up 5 bases, with 4 bases separating them. The CDR3 loop spans 11 amino acids. CDR3 amino acids: CAWRANEKLFF. CDR3 bases: TGTGCCTGGAGAGCGAATGAAAAACTGTTTTTT. Variable domain in full (rest from reference TRBV30 and TRBJ1-4): SQTIHQWPATLVQPVGSPLSLECTVEGTSNPNLYWYRQAAGRGLQLLFYSVGIGQISSEVPQNLSASRPQDRQFILSSKKLLLSDSGFYLCAWRANEKLFFGSGTQLSVL.

V gene TRBV19 combines with J gene TRBJ1-2; D unclear. The V end lost 5 bases, the J end lost 4 bases, and 8 bases lay between the germline ends. Germline CDR1 reads LNHDA; CDR2 reads SQIVND (reference sequence). The length of the CDR3 is 12 residues. The CDR3 is CASSYQFYGYTF. CDR3 bases: TGTGCCAGTAGTTACCAGTTCTATGGCTACACCTTC.

This chain joins TRBV7-3 and TRBJ2-1, with 7 bases fitting TRBD2. CDR1 is SGHTA, CDR2 FQGTGA, per germline. The CDR3 is 15 residues long. The ends lost 5 bases at V and 0 bases at J; junction bases unmatched: 4. DNA for the CDR3: TGTGCCAGCAGCCCTGGGACTACCTCCTACAATGAGCAGTTCTTC. It translates to CASSPGTTSYNEQFF.

The V gene is TRBV3-1 (or the pseudogene TRBV3-2), the J gene TRBJ1-5, with 8 bases matching TRBD1. Germline V gene data show CDR1 as LGHDT and CDR2 as YNNKEL (reference sequence). Trimming cost V 3 bases and J 7 bases; bases outside gene matches: 8. This CDR3 comprises 15 residues. The CDR3: CASSHSPGGGQPQHF. CDR3 in DNA: TGTGCCAGCAGCCACTCCCCAGGGGGCGGGCAGCCCCAGCATTTT.

The J gene is TRBJ2-3, the V gene TRBV7-2, with 11 bases matching TRBD2. CDR3 size: 16 residues. V trimming: 1 base; J trimming: 3 bases; junction bases outside the gene matches: 3. Germline V gene data show CDR1 as SGHTA and CDR2 as FQGNSA. CDR3 sequence (DNA): TGTGCCAGCAGCTTAGATAGCGGGAGGGTAACAGATACGCAGTATTTT. This sequence encodes CASSLDSGRVTDTQYF.

The chain couples TRBV11-2 to TRBJ1-2, with no clear D. V was shortened by 5 bases and J by 7 bases, with 8 bases between the two germline ends. This CDR3 is built from 11 residues. Germline assignment: CDR1 SGHAT and CDR2 FQNNGV. CDR3 sequence: CASSRGIGYTF. The CDR3 DNA reads as TGTGCCAGCAGCCGGGGTATTGGCTACACCTTC.

The genes are TRBV27 and TRBJ2-2; tentative D call: TRBD2 (6 bases). Germline CDR1 is MNHEY and CDR2 is SMNVEV (reference sequence). This CDR3 comprises 18 residues. Between the trimmed V and J ends, which lost 4 bases and 1 base, there was a span of 19 bases. The CDR3 protein is CASSSRGPLGGNTGELFF. CDR3 in DNA: TGTGCCAGCAGTTCCCGGGGCCCTCTGGGGGGGAACACCGGGGAGCTGTTTTTT.

The rearrangement links TRBV5-1 to TRBJ1-1; the D is unclear. Germline V gives CDR1 SGHRS, CDR2 YFSETQ. The CDR3 has 16 amino acids. V was cut by 6 bases and J by 2 bases, with 20 bases left in between. The CDR3, as DNA: TGCGCCAGCACCGCCTTAAGTGGTGACGGAAACACTGAAGCTTTCTTT. Its translation is CASTALSGDGNTEAFF.

This clone was seen only once. The chain links TRBV18 to TRBJ1-2; 7 bases line up with TRBD1. Germline V gene sequence: CDR1 KGHSH, CDR2 LQKENI. V was clipped by 1 base and J by 2 bases; unmatched bases: 4. The CDR3 covers 15 residues. CDR3 sequence (DNA): TGTGCCAGCTCACCACGGGACAGCCACAACTATGGCTACACCTTC. Protein: CASSPRDSHNYGYTF.

V usage is TRBV7-3 and J usage is TRBJ2-1, with 9 bases matching TRBD2. CDR3 length: 17 amino acids. The germline CDR1 and CDR2 sequences are SGHTA and FQGTGA. Germline trimming cut 1 base from V and 1 base from J; bases unmatched to any gene: 5. CDR3: CASSLNAGGPSYNEQFF. In DNA, the CDR3 is TGTGCCAGCAGCTTAAACGCGGGAGGGCCTTCCTACAATGAGCAGTTCTTC.

The gene calls are TRBV19 and TRBJ2-5; 10 nucleotides line up with TRBD2. The CDR3 extends over 15 amino acids. V shed 5 bases, J shed 5 bases, and the junction held 8 bases outside the gene matches. Germline CDR1 reads LNHDA; CDR2 reads SQIVND (reference sequence). As DNA, the CDR3 is TGTGCCAGTAGTCCTCTAGCGGGAGCGAGCGAGACCCAGTACTTC. Its protein product is CASSPLAGASETQYF.

The chain carries TRBV5-5 and TRBJ1-3, with no clear D. In germline, CDR1 is SGHKS, CDR2 YYEKEE (reference sequence). The CDR3 runs to 15 residues. Between the trimmed V and J ends, which lost 4 bases and 0 bases, there was a span of 11 bases. The CDR3 is CASSPHPSSGNTIYF. CDR3 DNA sequence: TGTGCCAGCAGCCCCCACCCCAGCTCTGGAAACACCATATATTTT.

V usage is TRBV7-3 and J usage is TRBJ2-5; TRBD2 might be the D (6 bases). The CDR3 has 16 residues. Trimming removed 0 bases from V and 2 bases from J, with 13 bases in between. CDR1 SGHTA and CDR2 FQGTGA come from the germline V gene. CDR3 nucleotide sequence: TGTGCCAGCAGCTTAACTAATGTACGGGAGCAAGAGACCCAGTACTTC. Translating it yields CASSLTNVREQETQYF.

Here the CDR3 DNA reads TGTGCCAGCTCTCTAAAGCGGGAAAGCACAGATACGCAGTATTTT. As protein: CASSLKRESTDTQYF. The chain joins TRBV18 to TRBJ2-3, with TRBD2 identical over 7 bases. There are 15 residues in the CDR3. The V segment lost 6 bases and the J segment 0 bases; nucleotides outside the gene matches: 6. CDR1 KGHSH and CDR2 LQKENI come from the germline V gene.

The chain employs TRBV19 and TRBJ1-3; no firm D call. Germline CDR1 LNHDA, CDR2 SQIVND (reference sequence). The V and J ends lost 5 bases and 0 bases respectively, with 11 bases between them. This CDR3 is built from 15 residues. The CDR3: CASSVGRASGNTIYF. For the CDR3, the DNA is TGTGCCAGTAGTGTCGGACGGGCCTCTGGAAACACCATATATTTT.

The chain recombines TRBV2 with TRBJ1-5; TRBD1 matches at 9 bases. Germline V gene lookup returns CDR1 SNHLY and CDR2 FYNNEI. This CDR3 contains 14 residues. Trimming at V came to 6 bases and at J to 6 bases, leaving 6 bases not matched to a gene. The CDR3 coding sequence is TGTGCCAGCAGGGGGGACAGGGATTCTCAGCCCCAGCATTTT. Protein product: CASRGDRDSQPQHF.

V gene TRBV7-9 combines with J gene TRBJ1-2; 7 bases are a match to TRBD1. Germline V gives CDR1 SEHNR, CDR2 FQNEAQ (reference sequence). The J segment lost 8 bases and the V segment lost 5 bases, leaving 17 bases of the junction unmatched. The CDR3 totals 16 residues. The CDR3, as DNA: TGTGCCAGCAGCGCTCGCCCCCGTGACAGGGCGGGCGGCTACACCTTC. As protein: CASSARPRDRAGGYTF.

The chain joins TRBV2 to TRBJ1-2; D remains ambiguous. The CDR3 covers 12 residues. Per germline, CDR1 SNHLY and CDR2 FYNNEI. With 2 bases removed from V and 2 bases from J, the gap between germline ends came to 3 bases. CDR3 coding DNA: TGTGCCAGCAGTGAACAGAACTATGGCTACACCTTC. It is translated as CASSEQNYGYTF. Combining the CDR3 with reference TRBV2 and TRBJ1-2 gives the whole variable domain EPEVTQTPSHQVTQMGQEVILRCVPISNHLYFYWYRQILGQKVEFLVSFYNNEISEKSEIFDDQFSVERPDGSNFTLKIRSTKLEDSAMYFCASSEQNYGYTFGSGTRLTVV.

The CDR3 is CASSGRNVELSGELFF. CDR3 in DNA: TGTGCCAGCAGCGGTCGTAACGTGGAGTTGTCCGGGGAGCTGTTTTTT. The chain carries TRBV9 and TRBJ2-2; D is undetermined. CDR1 and CDR2 from the germline V gene are SGDLS and YYNGEE. The CDR3 spans 16 residues. V lost 3 bases and J lost 6, with 18 bases in between.